This paragraph covers one TCR beta chain sequence. The target antigen is unknown. This entry belongs to a study of cytomegalovirus exposure and HLA in healthy donors. General observations from the study: One later analysis, an examination of the 100 to 150 validation repertoires, found that first-cohort TCR clusters tended to co-occur in them. Researchers reported that a few CMV-associated chains were confirmed in vitro as CMV antigen-specific.

Donors were drawn from the approximately 130-subject validation cohort, separate from the 666-subject first cohort. The method was immunoSEQ multiplex PCR; TCRdb's version includes in-frame clones alone and lacks a portion of them. The sample lists roughly 73,000 clones, approximately 93% seen once, with approximately 1.5% in the top ten. The receptor's source is a man younger than 35 in good health and CMV-seropositive. Sample: PBMCs.

The DNA of the CDR3 is TGCGCCATCCTGACACGGGGCTACGAGCAGTACTTC. Protein product: CAILTRGYEQYF. The chain combines TRBV10-1 with TRBJ2-7; possibly TRBD2 for D (5 bases). The CDR3 is 12 residues long. Germline CDR1 and CDR2: WNHNN and SYGVQD (reference sequence). V lost 10 bases and J lost 3, with 13 bases in between.